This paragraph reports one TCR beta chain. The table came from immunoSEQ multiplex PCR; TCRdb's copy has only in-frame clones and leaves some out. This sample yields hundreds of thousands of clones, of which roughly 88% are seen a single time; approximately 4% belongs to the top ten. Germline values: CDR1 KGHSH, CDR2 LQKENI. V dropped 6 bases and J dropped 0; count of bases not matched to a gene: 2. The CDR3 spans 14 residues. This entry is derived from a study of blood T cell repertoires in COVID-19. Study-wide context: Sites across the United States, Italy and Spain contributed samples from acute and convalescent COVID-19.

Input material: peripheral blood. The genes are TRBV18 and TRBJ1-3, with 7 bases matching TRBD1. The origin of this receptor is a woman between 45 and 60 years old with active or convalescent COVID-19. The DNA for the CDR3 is TGTGCCAGCTCGGGACAGCGCTCTGGAAACACCATATATTTT. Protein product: CASSGQRSGNTIYF. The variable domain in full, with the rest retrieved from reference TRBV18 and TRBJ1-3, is NAGVMQNPRHLVRRRGQEARLRCSPMKGHSHVYWYRQLPEEGLKFMVYLQKENIIDESGMPKERFSAEFPKEGPSILRIQQVVRGDSAAYFCASSGQRSGNTIYFGEGSWLTVV.